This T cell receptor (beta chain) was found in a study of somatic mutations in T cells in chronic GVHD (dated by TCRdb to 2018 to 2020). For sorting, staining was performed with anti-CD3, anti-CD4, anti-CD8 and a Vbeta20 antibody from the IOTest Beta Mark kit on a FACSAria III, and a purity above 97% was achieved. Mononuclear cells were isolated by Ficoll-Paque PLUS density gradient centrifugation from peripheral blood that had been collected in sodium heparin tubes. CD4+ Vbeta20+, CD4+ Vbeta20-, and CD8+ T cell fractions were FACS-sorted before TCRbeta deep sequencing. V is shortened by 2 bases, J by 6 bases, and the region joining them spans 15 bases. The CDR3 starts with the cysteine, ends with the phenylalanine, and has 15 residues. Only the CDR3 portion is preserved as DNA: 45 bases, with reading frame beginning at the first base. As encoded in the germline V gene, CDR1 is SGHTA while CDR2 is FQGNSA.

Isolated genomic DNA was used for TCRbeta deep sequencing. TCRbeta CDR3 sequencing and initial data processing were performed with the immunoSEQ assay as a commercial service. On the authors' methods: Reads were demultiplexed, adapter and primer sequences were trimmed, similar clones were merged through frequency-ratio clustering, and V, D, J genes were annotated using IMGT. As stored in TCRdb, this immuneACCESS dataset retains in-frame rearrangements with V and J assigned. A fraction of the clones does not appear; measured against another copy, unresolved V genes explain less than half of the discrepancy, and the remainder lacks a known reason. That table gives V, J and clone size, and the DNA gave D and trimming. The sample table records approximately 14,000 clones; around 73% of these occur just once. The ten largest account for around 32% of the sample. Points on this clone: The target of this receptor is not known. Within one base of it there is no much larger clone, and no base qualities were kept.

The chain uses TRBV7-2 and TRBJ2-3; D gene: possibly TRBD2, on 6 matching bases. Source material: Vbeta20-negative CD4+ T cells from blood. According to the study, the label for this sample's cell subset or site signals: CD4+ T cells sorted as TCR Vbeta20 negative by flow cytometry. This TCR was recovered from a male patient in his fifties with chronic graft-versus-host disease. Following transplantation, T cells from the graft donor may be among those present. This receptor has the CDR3 CASSLQSGAGDTQYF. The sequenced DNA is TGTGCCAGCAGCTTACAAAGTGGCGCGGGGGATACGCAGTATTTT.